Following are 8 T cell receptor beta chains from one sample sequenced in a study of cytomegalovirus exposure and HLA in healthy donors. The PCR was carried out with 60 Vbeta primers and 13 Jbeta primers. TCRdb's copy holds only in-frame clones and misses some; the assay was immunoSEQ multiplex PCR. The profile shows 99,000 or so clones, around 80% of them singletons. The sequenced sample consisted of PBMCs. These receptors all come from a man aged 25-40 years in good health and CMV-seropositive.

This clone was recorded a few times. The chain recombines TRBV2 with TRBJ2-7; a possible D gene is TRBD1 (5 bases). CDR3 length: 13 amino acids. The germline V and J ends were trimmed by 4 bases and 3 bases, with 10 bases remaining between them. CDR1 and CDR2 from the germline V gene are SNHLY and FYNNEI. The CDR3 loop reads CASSGPGLYEQYF. The CDR3 DNA reads as TGTGCCAGCAGTGGTCCAGGGCTCTACGAGCAGTACTTC.

The table lists this clone with a few counts. The gene calls are TRBV5-4 and TRBJ2-1; D might be TRBD2 (5 bases). V was trimmed by 4 bases and J by 8 bases, leaving 19 bases between them. The CDR3 has 15 amino acids. The germline CDR1 and CDR2 sequences are SGHNT and YYREEE (reference sequence). Here the CDR3 DNA reads TGTGCCAGCAGCCCGCAGGTCTCGGGATACGATGAGCAGTTCTTC. Amino acid sequence: CASSPQVSGYDEQFF.

The V and J genes are TRBV7-6 and TRBJ1-6, with a possible D match to TRBD1 (6 bases). Germline values: CDR1 SGHVS, CDR2 FNYEAQ. Trimming pared 5 bases from V and 6 bases from J, leaving 14 bases between. The CDR3 extends over 15 amino acids. CDR3 loop: CASSPQDSFNSPLHF. In nucleotides, the CDR3 is TGTGCCAGCAGCCCCCAGGACAGCTTTAATTCACCCCTCCACTTT.

As regards this clone: Different DNA sequences within this sample yield the same CDR3. The rearrangement links TRBV7-3 to TRBJ2-5; 7 nucleotides match TRBD2. CDR1 is SGHTA, CDR2 FQGTGA, per germline. This CDR3 is 13 amino acids long. V lost 4 bases to trimming and J lost 2 bases; unmatched junction nucleotides: 1. Here the CDR3 reads CASSSGLQETQYF. The CDR3, as DNA: TGTGCCAGCAGCTCGGGACTACAAGAGACCCAGTACTTC. Complete variable domain (other parts from reference TRBV7-3 and TRBJ2-5): GAGVSQTPSNKVTEKGKYVELRCDPISGHTALYWYRQSLGQGPEFLIYFQGTGAADDSGLPNDRFFAVRPEGSVSTLKIQRTERGDSAVYLCASSSGLQETQYFGPGTRLLVL.

Comments on this clone: The sample contains more than one DNA sequence encoding this CDR3. The genes are TRBV5-1 and TRBJ2-3, with D perhaps matching TRBD2 (6 bases). CDR1 is SGHRS, CDR2 YFSETQ, per germline. V lost 0 bases to trimming and J lost 2 bases, with 7 bases between them. This CDR3 has 14 amino acids. CDR3: CASSLGGDTDTQYF. The DNA for the CDR3 is TGCGCCAGCAGCTTGGGGGGGGACACAGATACGCAGTATTTT.

The rearrangement links TRBV2 to TRBJ1-5; possibly TRBD1 for D (6 bases). Germline CDR1 is SNHLY and CDR2 is FYNNEI. CDR3 length: 13 amino acids. The V and J ends lost 9 bases and 2 bases respectively, with 11 bases between them. The DNA of the CDR3 is TGTGCCAGTTCGGACAGCCGCAATCAGCCCCAGCATTTT. Amino acid sequence: CASSDSRNQPQHF. The variable domain in full, completed from reference TRBV2 and TRBJ1-5, reads EPEVTQTPSHQVTQMGQEVILRCVPISNHLYFYWYRQILGQKVEFLVSFYNNEISEKSEIFDDQFSVERPDGSNFTLKIRSTKLEDSAMYFCASSDSRNQPQHFGDGTRLSIL.

This chain links TRBV11-2 with TRBJ1-1; tentatively, D is TRBD1 (5 bases). Germline CDR1 and CDR2: SGHAT and FQNNGV. V dropped 6 bases and J dropped 3 bases, with 11 bases sitting between them. This CDR3 is built from 13 residues. CDR3 amino acids: CASRSDTDTEAFF. In nucleotides, the CDR3 is TGTGCCAGCAGATCGGACACTGACACTGAAGCTTTCTTT.

This chain links TRBV10-2 with TRBJ2-7, with D perhaps TRBD2 (5 bases). V lost 3 bases, J lost 3 bases, and 12 bases lay in between. The CDR3 spans 14 residues. CDR1 and CDR2 (germline): WSHSY, SAAADI. This CDR3 reads CASSELLELYEQYF. CDR3 in DNA: TGCGCCAGCAGTGAACTACTAGAACTCTACGAGCAGTACTTC.